This passage covers 31 T cell receptor beta chains from one sample sequenced in a study of cytomegalovirus exposure and HLA in healthy donors (dated by TCRdb to about 2017). Libraries came from the immunoSEQ multiplex PCR assay. The multiplex PCR relied on a mix of 60 forward primers for TCR Vbeta segments and 13 reverse primers for TCR Jbeta segments. This is the immuneACCESS table as TCRdb keeps it, with only in-frame sequences that have V and J called. A part of the clones is gone; compared with another copy, unresolved V genes explain less than half, and the rest is unexplained. For this sample the table gives around 90,000 clones, of which about 89% were detected only once. The ten top clones hold around a tenth of the sample. Sequencing was carried out using PBMCs. All receptors come from a man aged 25 to 45 in good health and CMV-seropositive.

The V gene is TRBV7-6, the J gene TRBJ2-3, with D tentatively TRBD2 (6 bases). Germline V gives CDR1 SGHVS, CDR2 FNYEAQ. This CDR3 region has 17 residues. V lost 3 bases and J 1 base, leaving 17 bases between the germline ends. CDR3 sequence: CASSFLRWEVGTDTQYF. CDR3 coding DNA: TGTGCCAGCAGCTTTCTGAGATGGGAGGTAGGCACAGATACGCAGTATTTT.

The chain carries TRBV7-9 and TRBJ2-1; maybe TRBD1 (5 bases). The germline gives CDR1 SEHNR, CDR2 FQNEAQ (reference sequence). This CDR3 spans 17 amino acids. V dropped 2 bases and J dropped 6 bases, with 20 bases sitting between them. CDR3 sequence: CASSLRRFRVTGNEQFF. The CDR3 DNA reads TGTGCCAGCAGCTTAAGGCGTTTCAGGGTGACCGGCAATGAGCAGTTCTTC.

This chain uses TRBV11-3 with TRBJ2-7, with D possibly being TRBD1 (6 bases). The CDR3 has 15 residues. Germline V gene data show CDR1 as SGHNT and CDR2 as YENEEA. V lost 5 bases, J lost 0 bases, and 14 bases lay in between. CDR3 sequence: CASSAQTGASYEQYF. The CDR3 nucleotides read TGTGCCAGCAGCGCCCAGACAGGTGCCTCCTACGAGCAGTACTTC.

This clone has just one count. This chain joins TRBV5-1 and TRBJ2-7, with 10 bases aligning to TRBD2. CDR1 and CDR2 (germline): SGHRS, YFSETQ. The CDR3 length is 21 residues. The V and J ends lost 4 bases and 4 bases, in that order; junction bases with no gene match: 26. The CDR3 DNA reads TGCGCCAGCAGCCCATACCTCGATTTAGGCACCGGTACTAGCGGGGTATACGAGCAGTACTTC. Residues: CASSPYLDLGTGTSGVYEQYF.

This clone was detected only once. This sequence joins TRBV30 and TRBJ1-2, with D tentatively TRBD1 (6 bases). The V end lost 2 bases, the J end lost 5 bases, and 21 bases lay between the germline ends. Germline V gene lookup returns CDR1 GTSNPN and CDR2 SVGIG (reference sequence). The CDR3 is made up of 16 amino acids. As DNA, the CDR3 is TGTGCCTGGAGTCCAACCCTCCGACAGGAGAGATATGGCTACACCTTC. The encoded protein is CAWSPTLRQERYGYTF.

The V and J genes are TRBV7-2 and TRBJ2-1, with 12 bases lining up with TRBD2. Germline V lookup: CDR1 SGHTA, CDR2 FQGNSA. This CDR3 region has 17 residues. The trim removed 4 bases at V and 9 bases at J, leaving 13 bases unmatched. The CDR3 reads CASSYRALAGGPGEQFF. The CDR3 nucleotides are TGTGCCAGCAGCTACCGGGCGCTAGCGGGAGGGCCGGGTGAGCAGTTCTTC.

The chain carries TRBV6-5 and TRBJ1-2, with no clear D. V was pared by 5 bases and J by 4 bases, with 8 bases between. The CDR3 contains 12 residues. CDR1 is MNHEY and CDR2 is SVGAGI in the germline V gene. CDR3 nucleotide sequence: TGTGCCAGCAGTAGCGGGAGCTATGGCTACACCTTC. This sequence encodes CASSSGSYGYTF.

This clone was found once. The chain joins TRBV2 to TRBJ2-2; 8 bases are a match to TRBD2. Germline assignment: CDR1 SNHLY and CDR2 FYNNEI. The CDR3 extends over 15 amino acids. V was pared by 4 bases and J by 5 bases, with 6 bases of the junction left unmatched. For the CDR3, the DNA is TGTGCCAGCAGTGTTATCGGGGGGGGGACCGGGGAGCTGTTTTTT. Amino acids: CASSVIGGGTGELFF.

The rearrangement joins TRBV30 to TRBJ1-1; D ambiguous. CDR1 is GTSNPN, CDR2 SVGIG, per germline (reference sequence). This CDR3 is built from 11 residues. V was trimmed by 8 bases and J by 11 bases, leaving 18 bases between them. The CDR3 DNA sequence: TGTGCCCGTAGGGAGGGCTTTGAGGCTTTCTTT. Encoded protein: CARREGFEAFF.

In DNA form, the CDR3 reads TGTGCCAGCAGCTTGACTAGCGGGAGTCGTCGCTCCTACAATGAGCAGTTCTTC. Translating it yields CASSLTSGSRRSYNEQFF. V and J are TRBV5-5 and TRBJ2-1; TRBD2 agrees at 11 bases. The CDR3 runs 18 residues. Germline V lookup: CDR1 SGHKS, CDR2 YYEKEE (reference sequence). After removal of 1 base from V and 0 bases from J, the junction contained 6 bases not matched to a gene.

This clone was seen once. CDR3: CASSRVGVRLNTEAFF. The CDR3 DNA is TGTGCCAGCAGTCGAGTCGGAGTACGATTGAACACTGAAGCTTTCTTT. V usage is TRBV28 and J usage is TRBJ1-1, with D unresolved. The CDR3 totals 16 residues. CDR1 and CDR2 (germline): MDHEN, SYDVKM. The V gene lost 5 bases and the J gene lost 0 bases, with 16 bases spanning the gap.

CDR3 bases: TGCGCCAGCAGCCTCTATGACAGACAGAGCTCCTACAATGAGCAGTTCTTC. Translating gives CASSLYDRQSSYNEQFF. V and J are TRBV5-1 and TRBJ2-1, with D tentatively TRBD1 (5 bases). Trimming shortened V by 4 bases and J by 0 bases, and 17 bases separated the two germline ends. The CDR3 is 17 amino acids. Germline V CDR1 and CDR2: SGHRS, YFSETQ.

This chain uses TRBV6-1 with TRBJ2-5; perhaps TRBD2 as D (6 bases). The CDR3 is 18 amino acids. Trimming took off 3 bases at V and 5 bases at J, with 25 bases between the two ends. Germline V gene lookup returns CDR1 MNHNS and CDR2 SASEGT. CDR3 amino acids: CASSEFILVGPGVETQYF. The CDR3 DNA reads as TGTGCCAGCAGTGAGTTCATTCTGGTGGGACCGGGGGTGGAGACCCAGTACTTC.

The chain is built from TRBV19 and TRBJ1-5; the D is unclear. CDR3 length: 19 residues. Trimming pared 4 bases from V and 0 bases from J, leaving 22 bases between. Germline CDR1 and CDR2: LNHDA and SQIVND (reference sequence). The DNA for the CDR3 is TGTGCCAGTAGTACCTTTATCGGGGATAACCTTTATAGCAATCAGCCCCAGCATTTT. Its translation: CASSTFIGDNLYSNQPQHF. The complete variable domain, with remaining parts taken from reference TRBV19 and TRBJ1-5, reads DGGITQSPKYLFRKEGQNVTLSCEQNLNHDAMYWYRQDPGQGLRLIYYSQIVNDFQKGDIAEGYSVSREKKESFPLTVTSAQKNPTAFYLCASSTFIGDNLYSNQPQHFGDGTRLSIL.

The rearrangement uses TRBV5-1 and TRBJ2-1, with 10 bases fitting TRBD2. Germline CDR1 reads SGHRS; CDR2 reads YFSETQ. This CDR3 has 16 residues. Germline trimming cut 1 base from V and 8 bases from J; bases unmatched to any gene: 9. In nucleotides, the CDR3 is TGCGCCAGCAGCTTGCCTTCTAGCGGGAGTCAATATGAGCAGTTCTTC. Protein product: CASSLPSSGSQYEQFF.

This clone appeared once. This chain joins TRBV27 and TRBJ2-4, with 9 bases identical to TRBD2. This CDR3 is 18 amino acids long. Trimming removed 5 bases from V and 0 bases from J; junction bases left unmatched: 11. Germline V gene lookup returns CDR1 MNHEY and CDR2 SMNVEV (reference sequence). CDR3 sequence: CASSTRGLASLAKNIQYF. CDR3 in DNA: TGTGCCAGCAGTACCCGCGGACTAGCGTCTCTAGCCAAAAACATTCAGTACTTC.

The chain couples TRBV19 to TRBJ1-1; 8 bases line up with TRBD1. The V segment lost 3 bases and the J segment 11 bases; nucleotides outside the gene matches: 8. The CDR3 extends over 13 amino acids. Germline values: CDR1 LNHDA, CDR2 SQIVND (reference sequence). In DNA, the CDR3 is TGTGCCAGTAGTATGGGGCAGGGGGCGCCTGCTTTCTTT. Encoded protein: CASSMGQGAPAFF. Full variable domain (missing parts from reference TRBV19 and TRBJ1-1): DGGITQSPKYLFRKEGQNVTLSCEQNLNHDAMYWYRQDPGQGLRLIYYSQIVNDFQKGDIAEGYSVSREKKESFPLTVTSAQKNPTAFYLCASSMGQGAPAFFGQGTRLTVV.

The chain recombines TRBV15 with TRBJ2-3; tentative D call: TRBD2 (5 bases). V was cut by 0 bases and J by 8 bases, with 12 bases left in between. The CDR3 totals 14 residues. CDR1 and CDR2 (germline): LNHNV, YYDKDF (reference sequence). The CDR3 spells CATSRDRRAGTQYF. The CDR3 DNA sequence: TGTGCCACCAGCAGAGATAGAAGGGCGGGTACGCAGTATTTT.

The gene calls are TRBV28 and TRBJ1-1; TRBD1 might be the D (5 bases). This CDR3 is 12 amino acids long. The V gene's germline CDR1 is MDHEN and CDR2 SYDVKM. Trimming stripped 7 bases from V and 1 base from J, with 7 bases between. The CDR3 sequence is CASNGQNTEAFF. The CDR3 region has the DNA TGTGCCAGCAACGGACAGAACACTGAAGCTTTCTTT.

The chain carries TRBV27 and TRBJ2-2; 11 bases are a match to TRBD2. From germline, CDR1 is MNHEY and CDR2 SMNVEV (reference sequence). This CDR3 is 15 amino acids long. The junction had 6 bases not matched to a gene; V was cut back by 6 bases and J by 6 bases. CDR3 in DNA: TGTGCCAGCAGAACTCTAGCGGGAGGAGCCGGGGAGCTGTTTTTT. Translated, it gives CASRTLAGGAGELFF.

V usage is TRBV20-1 and J usage is TRBJ2-7; TRBD2 aligns across 9 bases. The length of the CDR3 is 11 residues. The germline V gene has CDR1 DFQATT and CDR2 SNEGSKA (reference sequence). V lost 2 bases and J lost 7; bases outside the gene matches: 0. CDR3 coding DNA: TGCAGTGCTAGACTAGCGGGGGAGCAGTACTTC. Amino acid sequence: CSARLAGEQYF.

The V and J genes are TRBV27 and TRBJ2-1, with 7 positions matching TRBD2. The CDR3 contains 13 residues. The trim removed 3 bases at V and 7 bases at J, leaving 3 bases unmatched. Germline-derived CDR1 and CDR2 are MNHEY and SMNVEV (reference sequence). CDR3 sequence (DNA): TGTGCCAGCAGTTTTGGGCGGGAGAATGAGCAGTTCTTC. Translation gives CASSFGRENEQFF.

The chain is built from TRBV28 and TRBJ1-1, with D possibly being TRBD1 (5 bases). Germline assignment: CDR1 MDHEN and CDR2 SYDVKM. The CDR3 runs to 14 residues. Trimming cost V 3 bases and J 0 bases, with 8 bases left between them. DNA for the CDR3: TGTGCCAGCAGTTTGGGGGGGGTGAACACTGAAGCTTTCTTT. The encoded protein is CASSLGGVNTEAFF.

V and J are TRBV27 and TRBJ2-7; D is possibly TRBD2 (6 bases). CDR1 and CDR2 from the germline V gene are MNHEY and SMNVEV (reference sequence). The CDR3 spans 14 residues. Trimming cost V 1 base and J 4 bases, with 11 bases left between them. The DNA for the CDR3 is TGTGCCAGCAGTTTATGGACTAACGGTTACGAGCAGTACTTC. Translated, it gives CASSLWTNGYEQYF.

This chain connects TRBV19 to TRBJ2-5; a possible D gene is TRBD1 (5 bases). Trimming cost V 7 bases and J 1 base, with 16 bases left between them. Germline V lookup: CDR1 LNHDA, CDR2 SQIVND (reference sequence). The length of the CDR3 is 15 residues. CDR3 nucleotide sequence: TGTGCCAGTACAGGGTCGAGTGGGCCCCAAGAGACCCAGTACTTC. It codes for CASTGSSGPQETQYF.

The chain uses TRBV27 and TRBJ2-3; no clear D. The germline V gene encodes CDR1 MNHEY and CDR2 SMNVEV (reference sequence). CDR3 length: 13 residues. Trimming removed 4 bases at V and 4 bases at J, with 9 bases between. CDR3 residues: CASSSPTADTQYF. The CDR3 DNA reads as TGTGCCAGCAGTTCCCCAACTGCAGATACGCAGTATTTT.

The rearrangement uses TRBV28 and TRBJ2-7, with TRBD2 as a possible D gene (5 bases). The germline CDR1 and CDR2 sequences are MDHEN and SYDVKM. The CDR3 length is 13 residues. Trimming cost V 6 bases and J 3 bases, with 12 bases left between them. The chain's CDR3 is CASREERNYEQYF. In DNA, the CDR3 is TGTGCCAGCAGGGAGGAGCGGAACTACGAGCAGTACTTC. The whole variable domain, filled in from reference TRBV28 and TRBJ2-7, reads DVKVTQSSRYLVKRTGEKVFLECVQDMDHENMFWYRQDPGLGLRLIYFSYDVKMKEKGDIPEGYSVSREKKERFSLILESASTNQTSMYLCASREERNYEQYFGPGTRLTVT.

The chain uses TRBV28 and TRBJ2-3; TRBD2 matches 12 bases. The V gene's germline CDR1 is MDHEN and CDR2 SYDVKM. J gave up 6 bases and V 5 bases, and 6 bases lay outside the gene matches. The CDR3 loop spans 15 amino acids. CDR3 sequence reads: CASSDLTSGSDTQYF. CDR3 bases: TGTGCCAGCAGTGATCTGACTAGCGGGAGTGATACGCAGTATTTT. Full variable domain (outside the CDR3, taken from reference TRBV28 and TRBJ2-3): DVKVTQSSRYLVKRTGEKVFLECVQDMDHENMFWYRQDPGLGLRLIYFSYDVKMKEKGDIPEGYSVSREKKERFSLILESASTNQTSMYLCASSDLTSGSDTQYFGPGTRLTVL.

The chain joins TRBV10-1 to TRBJ2-3; 7 nucleotides line up with TRBD2. The CDR3 is 11 residues long. Trimming cost V 8 bases and J 5 bases; bases outside gene matches: 1. CDR1 WNHNN and CDR2 SYGVQD come from the germline V gene (reference sequence). The CDR3 loop reads CASGGGDTQYF. The CDR3 DNA reads TGCGCCAGCGGCGGGGGAGATACGCAGTATTTT.

This chain uses TRBV19 with TRBJ2-7; the match to TRBD2 covers 9 bases. Germline V gene lookup returns CDR1 LNHDA and CDR2 SQIVND (reference sequence). This CDR3 contains 15 residues. J lost 2 bases, V lost 1 base, and 3 bases had no gene match. The CDR3 sequence: CASSIGAGGPYEQYF. The CDR3 nucleotides read TGTGCCAGTAGTATAGGAGCGGGAGGTCCCTACGAGCAGTACTTC.

This chain joins TRBV5-1 and TRBJ2-7, with TRBD2 matching over 7 bases. Germline loops: CDR1 SGHRS, CDR2 YFSETQ. This CDR3 has 15 amino acids. Losses at the gene ends were 0 bases for V and 2 bases for J; bases not matched to a gene: 5. The CDR3 region has the DNA TGCGCCAGCAGCTTGGCTAGCGGAGGGCCCTACGAGCAGTACTTC. Protein: CASSLASGGPYEQYF. Full variable domain (remainder filled in from reference TRBV5-1 and TRBJ2-7): KAGVTQTPRYLIKTRGQQVTLSCSPISGHRSVSWYQQTPGQGLQFLFEYFSETQRNKGNFPGRFSGRQFSNSRSEMNVSTLELGDSALYLCASSLASGGPYEQYFGPGTRLTVT.